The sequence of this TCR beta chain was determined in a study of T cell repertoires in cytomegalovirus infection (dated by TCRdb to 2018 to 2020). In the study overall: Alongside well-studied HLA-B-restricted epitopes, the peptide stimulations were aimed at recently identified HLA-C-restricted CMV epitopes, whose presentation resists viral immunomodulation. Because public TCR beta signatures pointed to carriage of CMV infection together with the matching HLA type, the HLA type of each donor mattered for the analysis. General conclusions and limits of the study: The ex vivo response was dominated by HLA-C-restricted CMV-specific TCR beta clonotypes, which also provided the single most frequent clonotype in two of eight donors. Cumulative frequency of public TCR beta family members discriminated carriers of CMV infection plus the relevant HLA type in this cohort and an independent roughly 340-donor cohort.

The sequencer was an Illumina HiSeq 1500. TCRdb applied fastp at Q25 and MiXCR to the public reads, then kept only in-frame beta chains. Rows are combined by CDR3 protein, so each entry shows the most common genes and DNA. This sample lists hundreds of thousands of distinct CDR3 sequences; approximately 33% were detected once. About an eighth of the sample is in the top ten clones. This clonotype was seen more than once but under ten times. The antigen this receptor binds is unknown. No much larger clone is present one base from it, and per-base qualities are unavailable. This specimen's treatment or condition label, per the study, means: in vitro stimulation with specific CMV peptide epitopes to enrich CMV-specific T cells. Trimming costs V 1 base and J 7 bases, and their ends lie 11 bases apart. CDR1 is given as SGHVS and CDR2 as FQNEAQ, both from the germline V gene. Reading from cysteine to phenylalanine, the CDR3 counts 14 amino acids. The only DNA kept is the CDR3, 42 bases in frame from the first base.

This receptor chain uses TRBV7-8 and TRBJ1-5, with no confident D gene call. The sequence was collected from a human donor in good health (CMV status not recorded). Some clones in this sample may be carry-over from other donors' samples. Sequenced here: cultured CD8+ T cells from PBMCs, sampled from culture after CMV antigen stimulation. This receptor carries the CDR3 CASSLVAGRQPQHF. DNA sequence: TGTGCCAGCAGCTTAGTGGCAGGTCGGCAGCCCCAGCATTTT.